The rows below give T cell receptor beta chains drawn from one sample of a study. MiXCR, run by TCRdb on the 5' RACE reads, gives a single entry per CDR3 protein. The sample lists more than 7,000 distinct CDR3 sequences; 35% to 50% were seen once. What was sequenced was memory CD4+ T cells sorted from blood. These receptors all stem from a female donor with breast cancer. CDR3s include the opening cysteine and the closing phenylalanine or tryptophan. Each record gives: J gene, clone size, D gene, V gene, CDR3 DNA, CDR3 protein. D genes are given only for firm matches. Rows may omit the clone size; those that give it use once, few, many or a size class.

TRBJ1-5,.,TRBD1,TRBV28,TGTGCCAGCAGTTTGTACAGGGGTGGCCAGCCCCAGCATTTT,CASSLYRGGQPQHF
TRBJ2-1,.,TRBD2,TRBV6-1,TGTGCCAGCAGTAGCAGTAGCGGGAGCTCCTACAATGAGCAGTTCTTC,CASSSSSGSSYNEQFF
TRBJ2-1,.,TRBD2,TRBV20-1,TGCAGTGCCCTGGGGACTAGCGAGAACTGGGAGCAGTTCTTC,CSALGTSENWEQFF
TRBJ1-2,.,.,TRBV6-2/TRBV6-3,TGTGCCAGCAGTAAGTCCTTGGAAGACCAATATGGCTACACCTTC,CASSKSLEDQYGYTF
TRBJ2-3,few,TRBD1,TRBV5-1,TGCGCCAGCAGCTTGCCGACAGGGGACTCCGATACGCAGTATTTT,CASSLPTGDSDTQYF
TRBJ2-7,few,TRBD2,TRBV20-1,TGCAGTGCTAGGACGGGACTAGCCTCCTACGAGCAGTACTTC,CSARTGLASYEQYF
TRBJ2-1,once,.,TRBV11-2,TGTGCCAGCAGCTTAAATGAACGGGCTAGCGCGGGGTTCTTC,CASSLNERASAGFF
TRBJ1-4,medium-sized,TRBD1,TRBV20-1,TGCAGTGCTAGAGGACAGGGGGCTGAAAAACTGTTTTTT,CSARGQGAEKLFF
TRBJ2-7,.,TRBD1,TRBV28,TGTGCCAGCAGTTTAGACAGGGAGTCCGAGCAGTACTTC,CASSLDRESEQYF
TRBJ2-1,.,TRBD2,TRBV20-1,TGCAGTGCTACCGGGAGGCGCTACAATGAGCAGTTCTTC,CSATGRRYNEQFF
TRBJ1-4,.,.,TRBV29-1,TGCAGCGGACGGGATAATGAAAAACTGTTTTTT,CSGRDNEKLFF
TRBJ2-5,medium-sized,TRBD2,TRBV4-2,TGTGCCAGCAGCCAAGACCCCATTTTTTATGAGACTAGCGGGAGATCGGGAGAGACCCAGTACTTC,CASSQDPIFYETSGRSGETQYF
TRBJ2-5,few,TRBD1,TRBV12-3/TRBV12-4,TGTGCCAGCAGCCGGACAGGGGTTACAGAGACCCAGTACTTC,CASSRTGVTETQYF
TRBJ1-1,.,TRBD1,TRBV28,TGTGCCAGCAGGGAACTCAGGGGGGGCACCATGAACACTGAAGCTTTCTTT,CASRELRGGTMNTEAFF
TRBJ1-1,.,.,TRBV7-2,TGTGCCAGCAGCCCCCAGGGGTTCGGTGAAGCTTTCTTT,CASSPQGFGEAFF
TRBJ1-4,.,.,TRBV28,TGTGCCAGCAGTTTAGAGGAAAAACTGTTTTTT,CASSLEEKLFF
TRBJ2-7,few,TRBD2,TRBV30,TGTGGGGTGGCGGGAGGCTACGAGCAGTACTTC,CGVAGGYEQYF
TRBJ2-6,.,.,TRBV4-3,TGCGCCAGCAGCCAAGACGGGGAGGTGATGGGGGCCAACGTCCTGACTTTC,CASSQDGEVMGANVLTF
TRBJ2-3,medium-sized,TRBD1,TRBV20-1,TGCAGTGCTAGAGATCTGGCCAGGGGGAGCACAGATACGCAGTATTTT,CSARDLARGSTDTQYF
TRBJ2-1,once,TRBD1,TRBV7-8,TGTGCCAGCAGCCTATACGCCGGGACAGGGGACTTTGAGCAGTTCTTC,CASSLYAGTGDFEQFF
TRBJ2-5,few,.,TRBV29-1,TGCAGCGTTGCCAGGGGTCAACGAGAGACCCAGTACTTC,CSVARGQRETQYF
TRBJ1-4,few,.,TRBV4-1,TGCGCCAGCAGCCACCCCTATGAAAAACTGTTTTTT,CASSHPYEKLFF